This T cell receptor beta chain was identified during a study of blood T cell repertoires in COVID-19. The V and J ends lost 0 bases and 6 bases respectively, with 11 bases between them. The germline gives CDR1 SGHTA, CDR2 FQGTGA. The CDR3 extends over 14 amino acids. Under the authors' procedure: Estimated nucleated cell counts came from reference gene primer amplification. Sequenced by immunoSEQ multiplex PCR; TCRdb stores in-frame clones only, minus some. V and J calls and clone size are as listed in that table; D and trimming were resolved from the DNA. This table holds hundreds of thousands of clones, 70% to 90% found once.

This rearrangement joins TRBV7-3 to TRBJ1-1, with D perhaps TRBD1 (6 bases). The receptor comes from a woman in her 40s who had recovered from COVID-19. Sequenced material: PBMCs or T cells enriched from blood (not recorded which). DNA of the CDR3: TGTGCCAGCAGCTTAACGAACGGGGGGCCTGAAGCTTTCTTT. Translated, it gives CASSLTNGGPEAFF.